The 25 T cell receptor beta chains below come from one sample, sequenced in a study of human T cells and chemical hapten exposure. TCRdb re-called the RACE reads through MiXCR, storing one row per CDR3 protein. The profile shows 100,000 to 150,000 distinct CDR3 sequences, about 11% of them singletons. As for time point: patch test 3, about 24 weeks after DPC sensitization. Treatment reported: therapeutic diphenylcyclopropenone sensitization with weekly scalp DPC. The material was whole blood, obtained in connection with sensitization to the hapten diphenylcyclopropenone (DPC). The source of these receptors is a woman aged 45 to 65 with alopecia areata. Some clones in this sample may be carry-over from other donors' samples.

This clonotype has only a few counts. The V and J genes are TRBV28 and TRBJ2-3; D remains ambiguous. Deletions cut 10 bases from V and 2 bases from J, with 13 bases between. CDR1 is MDHEN and CDR2 is SYDVKM in the germline V gene. This CDR3 comprises 13 residues. For the CDR3, the DNA is TGTGCCACCACTGTCCGCCTCACAGATACGCAGTATTTT. Amino acids: CATTVRLTDTQYF.

Many counts were recorded for this clonotype. The V gene is TRBV7-9, the J gene TRBJ2-7, with 16 nucleotides matching TRBD2. J was trimmed by 3 bases and V by 4 bases; bases with no gene match: 6. This CDR3 is 17 amino acids long. Germline V gene data show CDR1 as SEHNR and CDR2 as FQNEAQ (reference sequence). In DNA form, the CDR3 reads TGTGCCAGCAGCTCCGGGACTAGCGGGAGGGCCGTCTACGAGCAGTACTTC. It specifies CASSSGTSGRAVYEQYF.

This clonotype has only a few counts. The chain joins TRBV19 to TRBJ2-3; 7 positions agree with TRBD2. V lost 8 bases, J lost 5 bases, and 13 bases stayed unmatched. Germline CDR1 is LNHDA and CDR2 is SQIVND (reference sequence). There are 15 residues in the CDR3. The CDR3 is CASEPGRGRGDTQYF. The CDR3 DNA sequence: TGTGCCAGTGAGCCCGGTCGGGGGAGGGGAGATACGCAGTATTTT. The whole variable domain, remainder taken from reference TRBV19 and TRBJ2-3, is DGGITQSPKYLFRKEGQNVTLSCEQNLNHDAMYWYRQDPGQGLRLIYYSQIVNDFQKGDIAEGYSVSREKKESFPLTVTSAQKNPTAFYLCASEPGRGRGDTQYFGPGTRLTVL.

V gene TRBV7-9 combines with J gene TRBJ2-3; 8 bases map to TRBD2. V dropped 5 bases and J dropped 4; count of bases not matched to a gene: 8. The CDR3 loop spans 15 amino acids. CDR1 and CDR2 (germline): SEHNR, FQNEAQ (reference sequence). The CDR3 nucleotides are TGTGCCAGCAGCGGACCGGGACTAGGGGCAGATACGCAGTATTTT. It is translated as CASSGPGLGADTQYF.

The chain is built from TRBV4-2 and TRBJ1-6, with 7 positions matching TRBD1. J lost 11 bases, V lost 8 bases, and 12 bases had no gene match. The germline gives CDR1 LGHNA, CDR2 YNFKEQ. The CDR3 contains 14 residues. DNA for the CDR3: TGTGCCAGCGGCTTTGAGGACAGGACGACACCCCTCCACTTT. Translating gives CASGFEDRTTPLHF.

Many counts were recorded for this clonotype. The chain recombines TRBV6-5 with TRBJ2-1, with 13 bases that match TRBD2. Germline trimming cut 5 bases from V and 8 bases from J; bases unmatched to any gene: 9. Germline V CDR1 and CDR2: MNHEY, SVGAGI. The CDR3 totals 16 residues. This CDR3 reads CASSRGLAGYRDEQFF. DNA for the CDR3: TGTGCCAGCAGTCGGGGACTAGCGGGATATAGGGATGAGCAGTTCTTC.

CDR3 bases: TGTGCCAGCAGTCCCGACCGGTACAGGGATGGAAACACCATATATTTT. Translating gives CASSPDRYRDGNTIYF. The J gene is TRBJ1-3, the V gene TRBV12-3 or TRBV12-4, with D tentatively TRBD1 (6 bases). The CDR3 has 16 residues. The V end was cut by 5 bases, the J end by 3 bases, with 17 bases between.

This clonotype was seen at least ten times. This CDR3 reads CASSLGRNKGEAFF. CDR3 nucleotides: TGTGCCAGCAGTTTGGGAAGGAATAAAGGTGAAGCTTTCTTT. The chain links TRBV12-3 or TRBV12-4 to TRBJ1-1; D is uncertain. This CDR3 is built from 14 residues. V lost 3 bases to trimming and J lost 7 bases, with 15 bases between them.

For this clonotype: Because the CDR3 is missing its conserved closing phenylalanine or tryptophan, this is likely a read error. It is unclear where the CDR3 begins or ends on the DNA, so no DNA is shown, and the CDR3 is as TCRdb lists it. This chain connects TRBV21-1 to TRBJ2-7; the DNA was not used to check the table's D call, TRBD2. TRBV21-1 is assigned pseudogene status. The CDR3 is 9 residues long, ends included. CDR3 protein: CASSKGGPP.

This sequence joins TRBV7-2 and TRBJ2-1, with 8 bases aligning to TRBD2. Trimming removed 2 bases from V and 6 bases from J; junction bases left unmatched: 3. This CDR3 has 14 amino acids. The germline CDR1 and CDR2 sequences are SGHTA and FQGNSA. The DNA for the CDR3 is TGTGCCAGCAGCTTAACGGGGGGGCCCAATGAGCAGTTCTTC. It specifies CASSLTGGPNEQFF. The variable domain in full, completed from reference TRBV7-2 and TRBJ2-1, reads GAGVSQSPSNKVTEKGKDVELRCDPISGHTALYWYRQSLGQGLEFLIYFQGNSAPDKSGLPSDRFSAERTGGSVSTLTIQRTQQEDSAVYLCASSLTGGPNEQFFGPGTRLTVL.

The chain uses TRBV5-1 and TRBJ1-2, with 8 nucleotides matching TRBD1. After removal of 4 bases from V and 8 bases from J, the junction contained 4 bases not matched to a gene. Germline CDR1 is SGHRS and CDR2 is YFSETQ. CDR3 size: 12 residues. In DNA form, the CDR3 reads TGCGCCAGCAGCACAGGGGGTTACGGCTACACCTTC. Amino acid sequence: CASSTGGYGYTF.

The chain joins TRBV28 to TRBJ1-5, with TRBD1 matching 7 bases. Germline-derived CDR1 and CDR2 are MDHEN and SYDVKM. The CDR3 runs 12 residues. The J segment lost 7 bases and the V segment lost 5 bases, leaving 2 bases of the junction unmatched. CDR3 loop: CASSTGEQPQHF. The CDR3, as DNA: TGTGCCAGCAGTACAGGGGAACAGCCCCAGCATTTT.

This chain joins TRBV20-1 and TRBJ2-1, with D unresolved. The germline V gene encodes CDR1 DFQATT and CDR2 SNEGSKA (reference sequence). The CDR3 extends over 16 amino acids. The V end lost 0 bases, the J end lost 8 bases, and 20 bases lay between the germline ends. Here the CDR3 reads CSARDVVSSAVDEQFF. The CDR3, as DNA: TGCAGTGCTAGAGACGTCGTATCGTCGGCGGTCGATGAGCAGTTCTTC.

The table lists this clonotype with many counts. V usage is TRBV29-1 and J usage is TRBJ2-4; D remains ambiguous. This CDR3 region has 15 residues. CDR1 is SQVTM, CDR2 ANQGSEA, per germline. With 0 bases removed from V and 0 bases from J, the gap between germline ends came to 9 bases. This CDR3 is CSVEDLKAAKNIQYF. CDR3 in DNA: TGCAGCGTTGAAGATCTCAAGGCAGCCAAAAACATTCAGTACTTC.

In this sample, this clonotype turned up a few times. The chain uses TRBV12-3 or TRBV12-4 and TRBJ2-1, with 9 bases identical to TRBD1. The CDR3 sequence is 14 residues long. The J segment lost 8 bases and the V segment lost 3 bases, leaving 5 bases of the junction unmatched. CDR3 residues: CASSLGTGSDEQFF. CDR3 DNA: TGTGCCAGCAGTTTGGGGACAGGGAGTGATGAGCAGTTCTTC.

This clonotype has a handful of counts. The chain links TRBV9 to TRBJ2-5; 10 nucleotides align to TRBD2. The CDR3 has 14 amino acids. The V segment lost 2 bases and the J segment 3 bases; nucleotides outside the gene matches: 1. The V gene's germline CDR1 is SGDLS and CDR2 YYNGEE. The CDR3 loop reads CASSVGLAEETQYF. The CDR3 nucleotides read TGTGCCAGCAGCGTTGGACTAGCGGAAGAGACCCAGTACTTC.

The chain joins TRBV27 to TRBJ2-1; TRBD2 matches 12 bases. The CDR3 runs 15 residues. Trimming at V came to 2 bases and at J to 8 bases, leaving 4 bases not matched to a gene. Germline-derived CDR1 and CDR2 are MNHEY and SMNVEV (reference sequence). The CDR3 is CASSLELAGGDEQFF. The CDR3 region has the DNA TGTGCCAGCAGTTTAGAACTAGCGGGGGGCGATGAGCAGTTCTTC.

This chain's CDR3 is CASSWAEQETQYF. The CDR3 DNA reads as TGTGCCAGCAGTTGGGCCGAGCAAGAGACCCAGTACTTC. The chain employs TRBV6-2 or TRBV6-3 and TRBJ2-5; D gene unclear. Germline V CDR1 and CDR2: MNHEY, SVGEGT. Trimming took off 4 bases at V and 2 bases at J, with 8 bases between the two ends. The CDR3 length is 13 residues.

This clonotype was recorded a few times. This chain connects TRBV20-1 to TRBJ2-3, with D possibly being TRBD2 (7 bases). The V gene's germline CDR1 is DFQATT and CDR2 SNEGSKA (reference sequence). The length of the CDR3 is 14 residues. The V end was cut by 7 bases, the J end by 1 base, with 15 bases between. CDR3 bases: TGCAGTGTTAGGGGGGGGCCTGGCACAGATACGCAGTATTTT. Its translation: CSVRGGPGTDTQYF.

This clonotype has more than one count but fewer than ten. V usage is TRBV3-1 and J usage is TRBJ2-6, with TRBD1 matching over 10 bases. The V gene end was trimmed by 1 base and the J gene end by 2 bases; junction bases not matched to a gene: 2. Germline-derived CDR1 and CDR2 are LGHDT and YNNKEL (reference sequence). The CDR3 runs 17 residues. CDR3 protein: CASSQGTGGTGANVLTF. The CDR3 coding sequence is TGTGCCAGCAGCCAAGGGACAGGGGGGACTGGGGCCAACGTCCTGACTTTC. Supplemented by reference TRBV3-1 and TRBJ2-6, the full variable domain reads DTAVSQTPKYLVTQMGNDKSIKCEQNLGHDTMYWYKQDSKKFLKIMFSYNNKELIINETVPNRFSPKSPDKAHLNLHINSLELGDSAVYFCASSQGTGGTGANVLTFGAGSRLTVL.

The gene calls are TRBV12-5 and TRBJ1-5; a possible D gene is TRBD1 (6 bases). V was trimmed by 4 bases and J by 9 bases, leaving 10 bases between them. The CDR3 has 12 amino acids. Germline CDR1 and CDR2: LGHNT and FRNRAP. CDR3 nucleotides: TGTGCTAGTGGTTGGAAGGGGGGGCCCCAGCATTTT. Amino acids: CASGWKGGPQHF.

There are a few counts of this clonotype. V usage is TRBV12-5 and J usage is TRBJ1-5; D is unresolved. The V end lost 1 base, the J end lost 7 bases, and 2 bases lay between the germline ends. Germline V gives CDR1 LGHNT, CDR2 FRNRAP. The CDR3 is 11 residues long. The CDR3 coding sequence is TGTGCTAGTGGTTTGGGACAGCCCCAGCATTTT. Translated: CASGLGQPQHF. Drawing the rest from reference TRBV12-5 and TRBJ1-5, the complete variable domain is DARVTQTPRHKVTEMGQEVTMRCQPILGHNTVFWYRQTMMQGLELLAYFRNRAPLDDSGMPKDRFSAEMPDATLATLKIQPSEPRDSAVYFCASGLGQPQHFGDGTRLSIL.

This clonotype occurred many times. J is TRBJ2-3 and V is TRBV7-2; 9 positions match TRBD2. The CDR3 length is 11 residues. The V segment lost 1 base and the J segment 14 bases; nucleotides outside the gene matches: 1. Germline V gives CDR1 SGHTA, CDR2 FQGNSA. Here the CDR3 DNA reads TGTGCCAGCAGCTTAGGCGGGGGGGTGTATTTT. Translation: CASSLGGGVYF.

This clonotype was counted between two and nine times. The chain joins TRBV28 to TRBJ2-7; D uncertain. Germline loops: CDR1 MDHEN, CDR2 SYDVKM. V dropped 5 bases and J dropped 1 base, with 12 bases sitting between them. This CDR3 has 14 amino acids. The chain's CDR3 is CASSPPYTSYEQYF. The CDR3 DNA sequence: TGTGCCAGCAGTCCCCCCTATACTTCCTACGAGCAGTACTTC.

Only a few counts were recorded for this clonotype. CDR3 loop: CASSCRVEQYF. As DNA, the CDR3 is TGTGCCAGCAGTTGCCGGGTCGAGCAGTACTTC. The J gene is TRBJ2-7, the V gene TRBV28; no definite D call. From germline, CDR1 is MDHEN and CDR2 SYDVKM. The ends were cut back, 4 bases at V and 6 bases at J, with 7 bases in the middle. The CDR3 is 11 residues long.